A selection of T cell receptor beta chains follows, all from one sample in a study of shared clonotypes between healthy human individuals. Clones were read by immunoSEQ multiplex PCR, and TCRdb kept only the in-frame ones, dropping some. The repertoire consists of roughly 2.5 million clones, with around 90% occurring once and the leading ten covering more than 0.12%. Material for sequencing was naive CD4+ T cells sorted from blood. These receptors were obtained from a man aged 18 to 35 in good health. CDR3s leave out the opening cysteine and the closing phenylalanine or tryptophan.

v_call	j_call	cdr3_aa
TRBV5-1	TRBJ2-2	ASSNTSKSGELF
TRBV28	TRBJ1-2	ASSLVRGLNYGYT
TRBV7-2	TRBJ2-1	ASSSNKRGDYNEQF
TRBV6-5	TRBJ2-7	ATSGQGAGEQY
TRBV5-1	TRBJ1-1	ASSLGGNTEAF
TRBV7-2	TRBJ1-1	ASSTGPTNTEAF
TRBV5-4	TRBJ2-7	ASGGAYEQY
TRBV6-6	TRBJ2-5	ASNRAGVETQY
TRBV29-1	TRBJ1-1	SVYRQGGAIHTEAF
TRBV5-1	TRBJ1-4	ASRDSSNEKLF
TRBV7-2	TRBJ1-3	ASTTRTASGNTIY
TRBV6-1	TRBJ2-1	ASSRTAGQGEQF
TRBV6-1	TRBJ2-1	ASTKLVAGGDEQF
TRBV7-3	TRBJ1-3	ASSLNRGGNTIY
TRBV6-6	TRBJ2-7	ASSFRVSYEQY
TRBV18	TRBJ1-6	ASSPPDRAPPLH
TRBV9	TRBJ1-5	ANGENYDRWPNQPQH
TRBV28	TRBJ1-5	ASDPGPDQPQH
TRBV19	TRBJ1-5	ASSPQRGGTPQH
TRBV6-5	TRBJ2-7	ASSSTTEQY
TRBV18	TRBJ2-7	ASSPPGQVYEQY
TRBV6-4	TRBJ1-6	ASSDGSYNSPLH
TRBV27	TRBJ2-1	ASSLSFIVAGVDNEQF
TRBV19	TRBJ1-5	ASSDRDSNQPQH
TRBV6-6	TRBJ2-1	ASRPDRNEQF
TRBV23-1	TRBJ1-6	ASSRQIRALH
TRBV9	TRBJ2-2	ASSVGDRTGNTGELF
TRBV7-7	TRBJ2-2	ASSLDRASGELF
TRBV5-6	TRBJ2-6	ASSLTISGANVLT
TRBV6-5	TRBJ1-1	ASMRRGDAEAF
TRBV2	TRBJ1-4	ASSPGGLSNEKLF
TRBV7-8	TRBJ2-7	ASSPRTGFSYEQY
TRBV19	TRBJ2-1	ASSRQTSGIISSYNEQF
TRBV6-1	TRBJ2-7	ASRDRGAEQY
TRBV5-1	TRBJ1-4	ASSTSGVKLF
TRBV27	TRBJ2-3	ASSLELAGTDTQY
TRBV14	TRBJ2-1	ASSQDLATGYNEQF